The T cell receptor beta chain described here comes from a study of Ad26.COV2.S vaccination and SARS-CoV-2 variants. Study background: Donor joined the COV1001 Ad26.COV2.S trial arm. General study points: People given the vaccine had a wider spike-specific TCR breadth than placebo recipients did. Spike-specific CD8+ and CD4+ T cell responses reportedly showed substantial breadth after vaccination.

A remark on this clone: Its specificity is not known.

Germline CDR1 and CDR2: MDHEN and SYDVKM. Trimming shortened V by 10 bases and J by 0 bases, and 12 bases separated the two germline ends. The CDR3 spans 13 residues. Described treatment: 15 to 20 received Ad26.COV2.S at low or high dose, single or two shots; five or six received placebo; per-sample allocation not given. Collection of samples fell on day 63 after the first vaccine or placebo injection. The protocol was immunoSEQ multiplex PCR, while the TCRdb copy is restricted to in-frame clones and leaves out a portion. The sample shows around 300,000 clones, 86% of them seen only once. The sample here was peripheral blood, taken in a trial of Ad26.COV2.S vaccine versus placebo. The source is a person between 18 and 59 years old who received the Ad26.COV2.S COVID-19 vaccine or a placebo. The V call is TRBV28, the J call TRBJ1-1; D remains unclear. The CDR3 DNA sequence: TGTGCCACCGACCTAGGTGTGAACACTGAAGCTTTCTTT. It specifies CATDLGVNTEAFF. The whole variable domain, filled in from reference TRBV28 and TRBJ1-1, reads DVKVTQSSRYLVKRTGEKVFLECVQDMDHENMFWYRQDPGLGLRLIYFSYDVKMKEKGDIPEGYSVSREKKERFSLILESASTNQTSMYLCATDLGVNTEAFFGQGTRLTVV.